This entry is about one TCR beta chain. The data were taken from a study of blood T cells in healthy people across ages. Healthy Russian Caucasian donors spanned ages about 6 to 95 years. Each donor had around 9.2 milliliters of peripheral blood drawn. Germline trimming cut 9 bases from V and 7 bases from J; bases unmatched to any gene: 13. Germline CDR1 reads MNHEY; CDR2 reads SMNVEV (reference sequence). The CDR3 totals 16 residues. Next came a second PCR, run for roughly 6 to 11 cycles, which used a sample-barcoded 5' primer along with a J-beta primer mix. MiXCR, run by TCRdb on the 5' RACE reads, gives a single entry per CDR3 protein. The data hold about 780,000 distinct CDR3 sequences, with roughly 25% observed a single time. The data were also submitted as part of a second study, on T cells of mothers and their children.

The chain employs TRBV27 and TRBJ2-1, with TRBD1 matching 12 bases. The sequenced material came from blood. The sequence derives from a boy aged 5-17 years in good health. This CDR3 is CASWDRGLGRGNEQFF. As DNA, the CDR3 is TGTGCCAGTTGGGACAGGGGGCTAGGACGTGGAAATGAGCAGTTCTTC.